A single sample is the source of the 10 T cell receptor beta chains below, sequenced in a study of CD8 T cells in ankylosing spondylitis. Findings and limits, study-wide: Among TCR beta sequences, a motif of under ten highly homologous variants appeared characteristic of ankylosing spondylitis blood.

One entry per CDR3 protein, called by TCRdb with MiXCR from the 5' RACE reads. The table has a few hundred thousand distinct CDR3 sequences, more than 5.5% seen once; the top ten hold 12% to 15%. No antigen has been assigned to these receptors. Material: blood, either unsorted or a sorted T cell fraction (not recorded which). These TCRs come from a male donor with ankylosing spondylitis.

The chain links TRBV7-6 to TRBJ2-2; D might be TRBD2 (6 bases). The CDR3 is made up of 17 amino acids. CDR1 is SGHVS and CDR2 is FNYEAQ in the germline V gene. V was cut by 5 bases and J by 4 bases, with 20 bases left in between. DNA for the CDR3: TGTGCCAGCAGCCTATCGGAGGGCCATGGAGGCACCGGGGAGCTGTTTTTT. Protein product: CASSLSEGHGGTGELFF. The entire variable domain, with the rest obtained from reference TRBV7-6 and TRBJ2-2, is as follows: GAGVSQSPRYKVTKRGQDVALRCDPISGHVSLYWYRQALGQGPEFLTYFNYEAQQDKSGLPNDRFSAERPEGSISTLTIQRTEQRDSAMYRCASSLSEGHGGTGELFFGEGSRLTVL.

This clonotype was seen at least ten times. The rearrangement links TRBV4-1 to TRBJ1-1; D uncertain. Germline CDR1 MGHRA, CDR2 YSYEKL. The CDR3 covers 14 residues. V was shortened by 0 bases and J by 6 bases, with 11 bases between the two germline ends. CDR3 in amino acids: CASSQEVPGPEAFF. The CDR3 DNA reads TGCGCCAGCAGCCAAGAAGTCCCCGGGCCTGAAGCTTTCTTT.

This clonotype was counted at least ten times. The V call is TRBV30, the J call TRBJ2-7; perhaps TRBD2 as D (6 bases). Trimming pared 0 bases from V and 2 bases from J, leaving 11 bases between. Germline V gene data show CDR1 as GTSNPN and CDR2 as SVGIG (reference sequence). CDR3 length: 14 residues. CDR3 protein: CAWSVARGTYEQYF. In nucleotides, the CDR3 is TGTGCCTGGAGTGTCGCCCGGGGGACCTACGAGCAGTACTTC.

This clonotype was observed a few times. V and J are TRBV30 and TRBJ2-5, with D unclear. Germline V lookup: CDR1 GTSNPN, CDR2 SVGIG (reference sequence). The length of the CDR3 is 16 residues. V was pared by 2 bases and J by 0 bases, with 16 bases between. CDR3 DNA: TGTGCCTGGAGTAGTTTATTCTGGGGATACCAAGAGACCCAGTACTTC. Translated, it gives CAWSSLFWGYQETQYF.

This clonotype has ten or more counts. This chain connects TRBV14 to TRBJ1-1, with D uncertain. The CDR3 consists of 16 residues. Trimming stripped 3 bases from V and 0 bases from J, with 14 bases between. Germline V gives CDR1 SGHDN, CDR2 FVKESK. This CDR3 reads CASSHLIGQMNTEAFF. The DNA for the CDR3 is TGTGCCAGCAGCCACCTAATCGGGCAAATGAACACTGAAGCTTTCTTT.

The chain joins TRBV7-9 to TRBJ2-2, with TRBD1 identical over 7 bases. V shed 1 base and J 3 bases; nucleotides not matched to a gene: 2. Germline V gene sequence: CDR1 SEHNR, CDR2 FQNEAQ (reference sequence). This CDR3 spans 15 amino acids. The CDR3 sequence is CASSLVGGHTGELFF. CDR3 nucleotides: TGTGCCAGCAGCTTAGTAGGGGGCCACACCGGGGAGCTGTTTTTT.

In its sample, this clonotype was seen many times. V is TRBV15 and J is TRBJ2-1, with a possible D match to TRBD2 (7 bases). Germline V gene data show CDR1 as LNHNV and CDR2 as YYDKDF (reference sequence). The CDR3 covers 18 residues. Trimming cost V 3 bases and J 7 bases, with 25 bases left between them. The DNA for the CDR3 is TGTGCCACCAGCAGGAAACCAGGAGGGGGAGGGCCGGGAAATGAGCAGTTCTTC. As protein: CATSRKPGGGGPGNEQFF.

This clonotype was detected ten times or more. The chain carries TRBV7-9 and TRBJ2-7; tentative D call: TRBD1 (5 bases). The CDR3 sequence is 13 residues long. V was cut by 1 base and J by 3 bases, with 7 bases left in between. Germline V gene data show CDR1 as SEHNR and CDR2 as FQNEAQ (reference sequence). In DNA, the CDR3 is TGTGCCAGCAGCTTAGAACAGGTCTACGAGCAGTACTTC. Translation: CASSLEQVYEQYF.

At least ten counts were recorded for this clonotype. This chain links TRBV20-1 with TRBJ1-2; weak D call: TRBD1 (5 bases). Per the germline V gene, CDR1 is DFQATT and CDR2 is SNEGSKA (reference sequence). The CDR3 loop spans 13 amino acids. V was clipped by 0 bases and J by 3 bases, with 8 bases between them. The DNA of the CDR3 is TGCAGTGCTAGAGATATGGGACACTATGGCTACACCTTC. Protein product: CSARDMGHYGYTF.

The chain employs TRBV5-5 and TRBJ2-3, with D hard to call. The CDR3 totals 14 residues. V lost 6 bases and J 3 bases, leaving 14 bases between the germline ends. Per germline, CDR1 SGHKS and CDR2 YYEKEE (reference sequence). The CDR3 DNA is TGTGCCAGCACCATGGGATTTGTAACAGATACGCAGTATTTT. It encodes CASTMGFVTDTQYF.